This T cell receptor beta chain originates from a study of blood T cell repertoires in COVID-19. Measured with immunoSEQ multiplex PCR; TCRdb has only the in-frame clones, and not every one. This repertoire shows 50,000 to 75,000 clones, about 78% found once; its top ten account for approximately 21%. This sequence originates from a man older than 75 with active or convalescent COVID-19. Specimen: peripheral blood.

The CDR3 nucleotides read TGTGCCAGCAGCTCACCGGGACAGGGGAGCGAGCAGTACTTC. This sequence encodes CASSSPGQGSEQYF. This chain uses TRBV7-9 with TRBJ2-7, with TRBD1 identical over 10 bases. V was pared by 4 bases and J by 6 bases, with 6 bases of the junction left unmatched. The CDR3 runs 14 residues. Germline lookup yields CDR1 SEHNR and CDR2 FQNEAQ (reference sequence). The whole variable domain, filled in from reference TRBV7-9 and TRBJ2-7, reads DTGVSQNPRHKITKRGQNVTFRCDPISEHNRLYWYRQTLGQGPEFLTYFQNEAQLEKSRLLSDRFSAERPKGSFSTLEIQRTEQGDSAMYLCASSSPGQGSEQYFGPGTRLTVT.